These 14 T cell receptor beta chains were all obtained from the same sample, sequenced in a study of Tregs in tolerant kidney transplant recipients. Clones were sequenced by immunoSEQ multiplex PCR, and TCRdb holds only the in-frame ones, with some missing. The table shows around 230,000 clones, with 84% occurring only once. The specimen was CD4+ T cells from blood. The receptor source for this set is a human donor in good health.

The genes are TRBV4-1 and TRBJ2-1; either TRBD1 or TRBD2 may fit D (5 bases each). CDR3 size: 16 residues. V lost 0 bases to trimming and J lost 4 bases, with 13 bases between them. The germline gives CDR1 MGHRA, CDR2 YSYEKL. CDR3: CASSQDIGTTYNEQFF. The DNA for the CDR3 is TGCGCCAGCAGCCAAGATATCGGGACCACATACAATGAGCAGTTCTTC.

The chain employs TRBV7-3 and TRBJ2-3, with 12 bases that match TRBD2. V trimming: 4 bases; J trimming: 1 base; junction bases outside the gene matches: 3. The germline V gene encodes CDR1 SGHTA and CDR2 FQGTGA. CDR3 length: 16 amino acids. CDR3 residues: CASSSWTSGGTDTQYF. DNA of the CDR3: TGTGCCAGCAGCTCTTGGACTAGCGGGGGCACAGATACGCAGTATTTT.

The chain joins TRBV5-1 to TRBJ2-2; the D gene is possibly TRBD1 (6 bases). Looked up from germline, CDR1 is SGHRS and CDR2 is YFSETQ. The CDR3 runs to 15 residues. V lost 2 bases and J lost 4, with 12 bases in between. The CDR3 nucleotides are TGCGCCAGCAGCTTTCAGGGGTCTAGCACCGGGGAGCTGTTTTTT. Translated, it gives CASSFQGSSTGELFF.

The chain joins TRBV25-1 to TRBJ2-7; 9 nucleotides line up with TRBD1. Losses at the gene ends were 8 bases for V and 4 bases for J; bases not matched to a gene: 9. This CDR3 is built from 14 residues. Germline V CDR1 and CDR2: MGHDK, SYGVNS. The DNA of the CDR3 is TGTGCCAGCCGGAGGGGACAGGGTAAATACGAGCAGTACTTC. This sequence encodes CASRRGQGKYEQYF.

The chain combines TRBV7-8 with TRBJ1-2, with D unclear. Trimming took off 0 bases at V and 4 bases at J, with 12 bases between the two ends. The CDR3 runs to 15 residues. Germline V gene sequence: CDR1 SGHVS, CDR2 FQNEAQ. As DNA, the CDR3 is TGTGCCAGCAGCTTAGCGGGCGCTTCGAGCTATGGCTACACCTTC. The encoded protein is CASSLAGASSYGYTF.

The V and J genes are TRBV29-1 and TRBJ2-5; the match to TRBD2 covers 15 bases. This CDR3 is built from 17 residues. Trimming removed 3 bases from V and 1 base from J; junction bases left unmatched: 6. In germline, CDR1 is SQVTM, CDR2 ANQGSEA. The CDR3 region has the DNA TGCAGCGTTGAGGCGAGGACTAGCGGGAGGGCCCAAGAGACCCAGTACTTC. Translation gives CSVEARTSGRAQETQYF.

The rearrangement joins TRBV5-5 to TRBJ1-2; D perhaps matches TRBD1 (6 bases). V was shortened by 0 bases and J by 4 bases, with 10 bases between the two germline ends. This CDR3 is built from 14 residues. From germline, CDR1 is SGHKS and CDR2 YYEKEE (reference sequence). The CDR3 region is CASSLEGGLYGYTF. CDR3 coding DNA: TGTGCCAGCAGCTTGGAGGGGGGCCTCTATGGCTACACCTTC.

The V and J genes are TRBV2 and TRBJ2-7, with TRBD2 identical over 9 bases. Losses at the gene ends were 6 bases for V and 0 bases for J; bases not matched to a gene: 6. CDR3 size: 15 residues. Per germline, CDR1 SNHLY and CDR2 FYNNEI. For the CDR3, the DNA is TGTGCCAGCAGAATCGCTAGCGGGAACTCCTACGAGCAGTACTTC. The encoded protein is CASRIASGNSYEQYF.

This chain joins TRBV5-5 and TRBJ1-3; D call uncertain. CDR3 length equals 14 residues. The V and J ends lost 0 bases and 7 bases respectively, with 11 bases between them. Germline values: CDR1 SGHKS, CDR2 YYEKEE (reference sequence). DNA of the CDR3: TGTGCCAGCAGCTTGGCCGGGGTTCGGAACACCATATATTTT. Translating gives CASSLAGVRNTIYF.

CDR3 in DNA: TGTGCCACCAGCAGAACCAGAGAGAAGCAGTACTTC. This encodes CATSRTREKQYF. This chain joins TRBV15 and TRBJ2-7; no clear D gene. The V and J ends lost 2 bases and 8 bases respectively, with 10 bases between them. The CDR3 contains 12 residues. Germline CDR1 LNHNV, CDR2 YYDKDF (reference sequence).

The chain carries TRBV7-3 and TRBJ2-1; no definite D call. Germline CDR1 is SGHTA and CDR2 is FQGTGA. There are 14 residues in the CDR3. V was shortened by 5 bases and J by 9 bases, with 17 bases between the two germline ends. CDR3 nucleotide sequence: TGTGCCAGCAGCCCCACGTGGTCCACAAGTGAGCAGTTCTTC. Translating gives CASSPTWSTSEQFF.

CDR3 in amino acids: CASSEARAQNSNQPQHF. The CDR3 DNA is TGTGCCAGCAGTGAAGCGAGGGCCCAGAATAGCAATCAGCCCCAGCATTTT. This chain links TRBV6-1 with TRBJ1-5; D not certain. The germline V gene has CDR1 MNHNS and CDR2 SASEGT. The V and J ends lost 0 bases and 0 bases respectively, with 12 bases between them. The CDR3 has 17 residues.

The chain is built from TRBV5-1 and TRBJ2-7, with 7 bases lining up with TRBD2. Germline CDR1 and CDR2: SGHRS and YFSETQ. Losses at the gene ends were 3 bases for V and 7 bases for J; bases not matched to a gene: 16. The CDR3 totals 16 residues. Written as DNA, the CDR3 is TGCGCCAGCAGCTCTCTCCGGGAGGCCTCTATGAGGGAGCAGTACTTC. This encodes CASSSLREASMREQYF.

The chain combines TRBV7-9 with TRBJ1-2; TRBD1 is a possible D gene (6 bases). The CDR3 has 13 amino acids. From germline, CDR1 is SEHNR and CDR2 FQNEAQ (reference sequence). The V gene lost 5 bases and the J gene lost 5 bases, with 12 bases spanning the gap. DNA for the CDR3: TGTGCCAGCAGCCAAACGGACAGATATGGCTACACCTTC. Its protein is CASSQTDRYGYTF. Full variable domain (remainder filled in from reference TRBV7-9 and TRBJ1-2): DTGVSQNPRHKITKRGQNVTFRCDPISEHNRLYWYRQTLGQGPEFLTYFQNEAQLEKSRLLSDRFSAERPKGSFSTLEIQRTEQGDSAMYLCASSQTDRYGYTFGSGTRLTVV.